This is a list of T cell receptor beta chains from one sample in a study of spatial heterogeneity in lung cancer. In TCRdb, the 5' RACE reads were re-called with MiXCR into one record per CDR3 protein. Of some 21,000 distinct CDR3 sequences in the sample, less than 3.5% were seen once. The sample here was PBMCs, taken at surgery. Receptor source: a female donor with early-stage non-small cell lung cancer. CDR3s include the opening cysteine and the closing phenylalanine or tryptophan. Each record gives: D gene, V gene, J gene, clone size, CDR3 DNA, CDR3 protein. The D gene is left open where the match is weak. Clone size is shown for a subset of rows, as once, few, many or a class of expanded clone.

D: TRBD1
V: TRBV6-5
J: TRBJ2-1
size: many
DNA: TGTGCCAGCAGTCCGACAGGGGTCGGGGATGAGCAGTTCTTC
CDR3: CASSPTGVGDEQFF

D: TRBD2
V: TRBV9
J: TRBJ2-1
size: many
DNA: TGTGCCAGCAGCGTAGTGGCGGGAGGTAACAATGAGCAGTTCTTC
CDR3: CASSVVAGGNNEQFF

D: -
V: TRBV20-1
J: TRBJ1-1
size: many
DNA: TGCAGTGCCTCACCATTCCCAAGCATGAACACTGAAGCTTTCTTT
CDR3: CSASPFPSMNTEAFF

D: -
V: TRBV6-5
J: TRBJ2-4
size: many
DNA: TGTGCCAGCAGTGGAGGGGGGCAACTACAGTACTTC
CDR3: CASSGGGQLQYF

D: TRBD1
V: TRBV28
J: TRBJ1-2
size: many
DNA: TGTGCCAGCAGCCAGGGGGCAGGCTATGGCTACACCTTC
CDR3: CASSQGAGYGYTF

D: -
V: TRBV10-3
J: TRBJ1-2
size: medium-sized
DNA: TGTGCCACAAAAGGGGGTGGCTATGGCTACACCTTC
CDR3: CATKGGGYGYTF

D: -
V: TRBV4-1
J: TRBJ2-3
size: -
DNA: TGCGCCAGCAGCCAAGATGTATCAGATACGCAGTATTTT
CDR3: CASSQDVSDTQYF

D: TRBD2
V: TRBV16
J: TRBJ2-1
size: many
DNA: TGTGCCAGCAGCCAATTTATAGCGGGAGTGAATGAGCAGTTCTTC
CDR3: CASSQFIAGVNEQFF

D: -
V: TRBV2
J: TRBJ2-5
size: many
DNA: TGTGCCAGCAGGGACGTAAGAGAGACCCAGTACTTC
CDR3: CASRDVRETQYF

D: TRBD1
V: TRBV24-1
J: TRBJ2-1
size: many
DNA: TGTGCCACCAGAGGGACAGTTGGTGAGCAGTTCTTC
CDR3: CATRGTVGEQFF